The clone carrying this T cell receptor beta chain was recorded only once. Its antigen is still unknown. The sample originates from a study of vaccination effects on CD4 cells after COVID-19. General observations from the study: Clones induced by infection and by vaccine showed marked clonal contraction late after vaccination.

Trimming left V 4 bases short and J 4 bases short, with 13 bases between. The germline CDR1 and CDR2 sequences are GTSNPN and SVGIG (reference sequence). The CDR3 totals 13 residues. In the ViraFEST assay, antigen-specific CD4+ clonotypes were identified by expansion after peptide-pool stimulation. With nine to eleven days of culture completed, CD4+ T cells were isolated. All participants had two doses of either the BNT162b2 or mRNA-1273 vaccine. Culturing of more than 1.5 million PBMC per well took place with about 9.4 IU/ml IL-2 and around 10 ug/ml peptides. Repertoires were generated with immunoSEQ multiplex PCR, while TCRdb's copy carries only in-frame clones and drops some. The sample holds over 80,000 clones, around four fifths seen once.

The sample here was CD4+ T cells from PBMCs cultured with HCoV-OC43 spike peptides, taken after COVID-19 vaccination. Subset reported: HCoV-OC43 spike overlapping peptide pool stimulation. This chain links TRBV30 with TRBJ2-5; D is possibly TRBD2 (6 bases). This clonotype originated in a human donor who received a COVID-19 vaccine. This CDR3 reads CAWTVWGVETQYF. For the CDR3, the DNA is TGTGCCTGGACGGTATGGGGGGTAGAGACCCAGTACTTC.